Each of the 22 T cell receptor beta chains below was sequenced from the same sample in a study of blood T cell repertoires in COVID-19. The method was immunoSEQ multiplex PCR; TCRdb's version includes in-frame clones alone and lacks a portion of them. The sample contains 97,000 or so clones, more than 90% of which appear only once. Sequenced material: peripheral blood. These receptors originate from a man between 18 and 35 years old with acute or convalescent COVID-19.

The chain carries TRBV18 and TRBJ1-1, with TRBD1 matching over 7 bases. The CDR3 runs 16 residues. Germline V gene lookup returns CDR1 KGHSH and CDR2 LQKENI. V was pared by 6 bases and J by 6 bases, with 16 bases of the junction left unmatched. The CDR3 region has the DNA TGTGCCAGCTCGCGGGACAGACCACTCTTAGTGGCTGAAGCTTTCTTT. Protein product: CASSRDRPLLVAEAFF.

The chain carries TRBV9 and TRBJ2-7; 10 nucleotides match TRBD1. In germline, CDR1 is SGDLS, CDR2 YYNGEE. V was clipped by 3 bases and J by 5 bases; unmatched bases: 2. The CDR3 loop spans 13 amino acids. Here the CDR3 DNA reads TGTGCCAGCAGCGCGGGACAGGGGAACGAGCAGTACTTC. Its translation: CASSAGQGNEQYF.

The rearrangement joins TRBV9 to TRBJ1-1; D ambiguous. CDR1 and CDR2 (germline): SGDLS, YYNGEE. This CDR3 is built from 13 residues. V was trimmed by 0 bases and J by 1 base, leaving 4 bases between them. This chain's CDR3 is CASSVGANTEAFF. The CDR3 region has the DNA TGTGCCAGCAGCGTAGGGGCGAACACTGAAGCTTTCTTT.

This chain connects TRBV25-1 to TRBJ1-1; TRBD1 is a possible D gene (5 bases). V lost 5 bases and J 3 bases, leaving 16 bases between the germline ends. Germline assignment: CDR1 MGHDK and CDR2 SYGVNS. The CDR3 contains 15 residues. The CDR3 sequence is CASSLRGGGHTEAFF. The DNA of the CDR3 is TGTGCCAGCAGTCTTAGGGGCGGTGGGCACACTGAAGCTTTCTTT.

This clone has just one count. The chain couples TRBV3-1 (or the pseudogene TRBV3-2) to TRBJ2-2, with 15 bases that match TRBD2. The CDR3 spans 17 residues. The germline V gene has CDR1 LGHDT and CDR2 YNNKEL (reference sequence). V trimming: 10 bases; J trimming: 1 base; junction bases outside the gene matches: 7. The CDR3 region is CAIPGTSGGQNTGELFF. CDR3 coding DNA: TGTGCCATACCCGGGACTAGCGGGGGGCAGAACACCGGGGAGCTGTTTTTT.

The V call is TRBV7-6, the J call TRBJ1-4; tentative D call: TRBD1 (5 bases). Germline V lookup: CDR1 SGHVS, CDR2 FNYEAQ. CDR3 length equals 12 residues. V dropped 4 bases and J dropped 8 bases, with 8 bases sitting between them. The CDR3 loop reads CASSWGGEKLFF. The DNA of the CDR3 is TGTGCCAGCAGCTGGGGGGGAGAAAAACTGTTTTTT. Full variable domain (missing parts from reference TRBV7-6 and TRBJ1-4): GAGVSQSPRYKVTKRGQDVALRCDPISGHVSLYWYRQALGQGPEFLTYFNYEAQQDKSGLPNDRFSAERPEGSISTLTIQRTEQRDSAMYRCASSWGGEKLFFGSGTQLSVL.

This sequence joins TRBV6-2 or TRBV6-3 and TRBJ1-1, with TRBD1 matching over 9 bases. The CDR3 contains 14 residues. The trim removed 4 bases at V and 2 bases at J, leaving 2 bases unmatched. In germline, CDR1 is MNHEY, CDR2 SVGEGT. The CDR3 loop reads CASSWTGVNTEAFF. CDR3 DNA sequence: TGTGCCAGCAGTTGGACAGGGGTAAACACTGAAGCTTTCTTT.

The V call is TRBV14, the J call TRBJ2-4; the D gene is possibly TRBD2 (6 bases). Trimming pared 1 base from V and 0 bases from J, leaving 19 bases between. From germline, CDR1 is SGHDN and CDR2 FVKESK. The CDR3 runs to 19 residues. The CDR3 loop is CASSQAGGDGTLAKNIQYF. DNA of the CDR3: TGTGCCAGCAGCCAAGCCGGAGGGGATGGGACGCTAGCCAAAAACATTCAGTACTTC.

This rearrangement joins TRBV6-5 to TRBJ2-1, with a tentative D call TRBD1 (6 bases). Germline CDR1 and CDR2: MNHEY and SVGAGI. CDR3 length: 12 residues. Deletions cut 2 bases from V and 15 bases from J, with 14 bases between. The CDR3 DNA is TGTGCCAGCAGTTACATTAAGGGACAATGGTTCTTC. Its protein product is CASSYIKGQWFF.

The chain uses TRBV18 and TRBJ2-7; 9 bases agree with TRBD1. The germline V gene has CDR1 KGHSH and CDR2 LQKENI. This CDR3 spans 15 amino acids. With 3 bases clipped from V and 9 bases from J, the junction kept 12 bases outside the gene matches. CDR3 loop: CASSPLPGTGLGQYF. The CDR3, as DNA: TGTGCCAGCTCACCGCTTCCCGGGACAGGGCTAGGGCAGTACTTC.

The chain employs TRBV5-1 and TRBJ2-6; tentative D call: TRBD2 (6 bases). CDR3 size: 17 residues. Germline V lookup: CDR1 SGHRS, CDR2 YFSETQ. Trimming cost V 3 bases and J 1 base, with 14 bases left between them. The DNA of the CDR3 is TGCGCCAGCAGCTATCCGGGACTTATGTCTGGGGCCAACGTCCTGACTTTC. Encoded protein: CASSYPGLMSGANVLTF.

The V and J genes are TRBV9 and TRBJ1-2; D is undetermined. V was clipped by 0 bases and J by 8 bases, with 11 bases between them. CDR1 is SGDLS, CDR2 YYNGEE, per germline. CDR3 length: 13 residues. The CDR3, as DNA: TGTGCCAGCAGCGTAGGATCGATGGAGGGCTACACCTTC. Its translation: CASSVGSMEGYTF.

The chain combines TRBV23-1 with TRBJ1-5; the D gene is possibly TRBD1 (6 bases). TRBV23-1 is noted as an ORF with a role that remains uncertain. The V end lost 8 bases, the J end lost 1 base, and 15 bases lay between the germline ends. The CDR3 has 15 residues. The CDR3: CASPRHRVSNQPQHF. In nucleotides, the CDR3 is TGCGCCAGCCCCCGCCACAGGGTAAGCAATCAGCCCCAGCATTTT.

The chain links TRBV14 to TRBJ1-1; D is uncertain. Looked up from germline, CDR1 is SGHDN and CDR2 is FVKESK. Trimming removed 0 bases at V and 10 bases at J, with 6 bases between. The CDR3 has 11 amino acids. CDR3 DNA sequence: TGTGCCAGCAGCCAAGATTTTAGAGCTTTCTTT. This encodes CASSQDFRAFF.

The genes are TRBV4-2 and TRBJ2-7; perhaps TRBD2 as D (6 bases). Trimming stripped 1 base from V and 2 bases from J, with 9 bases between. Germline V lookup: CDR1 LGHNA, CDR2 YNFKEQ. The CDR3 totals 14 residues. CDR3 bases: TGTGCCAGCAGCCAAGGGTGGAGGGCCTACGAGCAGTACTTC. Its translation: CASSQGWRAYEQYF.

The chain carries TRBV30 and TRBJ1-1; the match to TRBD1 covers 7 bases. J lost 1 base, V lost 2 bases, and 1 base had no gene match. The CDR3 spans 13 residues. Germline V gene lookup returns CDR1 GTSNPN and CDR2 SVGIG (reference sequence). The CDR3 spells CAWSKGANTEAFF. The DNA for the CDR3 is TGTGCCTGGAGTAAGGGGGCGAACACTGAAGCTTTCTTT.

The table lists this clone with a count of one. The rearrangement links TRBV24-1 to TRBJ1-1; D not certain. V was trimmed by 3 bases and J by 4 bases, leaving 8 bases between them. Per the germline V gene, CDR1 is KGHDR and CDR2 is SFDVKD. CDR3 length: 13 residues. CDR3 in DNA: TGTGCCACCAGTGATCTCTACGGCACTGAAGCTTTCTTT. Its protein product is CATSDLYGTEAFF.

The V gene is TRBV21-1, the J gene TRBJ1-2; TRBD1 is the table's D call and was not checked against the DNA. TRBV21-1 is a recognized pseudogene. The CDR3 has 14 amino acids. The CDR3 nucleotides are TGTGCCAGCAGTCTTCCATGGACAGGGAGTGGCTACACCTTC. Protein sequence: CASSLPWTGSGYTF.

The genes are TRBV7-9 and TRBJ2-1; tentative D call: TRBD2 (5 bases). The V end was cut by 5 bases, the J end by 7 bases, with 12 bases between. CDR1 is SEHNR and CDR2 is FQNEAQ in the germline V gene (reference sequence). The CDR3 is 13 residues long. The CDR3 region has the DNA TGTGCCAGCAGCACCCGAGGGCGGAATGAGCAGTTCTTC. Residues: CASSTRGRNEQFF.

This chain uses TRBV5-8 with TRBJ1-5; no clear D gene. Germline assignment: CDR1 SGHTS and CDR2 YDEGEE. V was trimmed by 3 bases and J by 0 bases, leaving 10 bases between them. The CDR3 loop spans 15 amino acids. CDR3 region: CASSSGGNSNQPQHF. CDR3 bases: TGTGCCAGCAGCTCCGGAGGCAATAGCAATCAGCCCCAGCATTTT.

The rearrangement joins TRBV5-6 to TRBJ2-3; D is perhaps TRBD2 (6 bases). Deletions cut 4 bases from V and 0 bases from J, with 12 bases between. The CDR3 length is 15 residues. The germline CDR1 and CDR2 sequences are SGHDT and YYEEEE. CDR3 residues: CASSPGTSSTDTQYF. The CDR3 DNA reads as TGTGCCAGCAGCCCCGGGACTTCTAGCACAGATACGCAGTATTTT. The whole variable domain, remainder taken from reference TRBV5-6 and TRBJ2-3, is DAGVTQSPTHLIKTRGQQVTLRCSPKSGHDTVSWYQQALGQGPQFIFQYYEEEERQRGNFPDRFSGHQFPNYSSELNVNALLLGDSALYLCASSPGTSSTDTQYFGPGTRLTVL.

The chain employs TRBV5-6 and TRBJ2-3, with TRBD1 identical over 7 bases. Germline V gene data show CDR1 as SGHDT and CDR2 as YYEEEE. Trimming cost V 3 bases and J 0 bases; bases outside gene matches: 1. This CDR3 contains 14 residues. The CDR3 is CASSWDRSTDTQYF. The CDR3 DNA reads as TGTGCCAGCAGCTGGGACAGAAGCACAGATACGCAGTATTTT.